This T cell receptor (beta chain) was recorded in a study of blood T cell repertoires in COVID-19. Study-level information: Samples of COVID-19 (acute and convalescent) were obtained from the United States, Italy and Spain. T cells, B-cell-depleted T cells, or PBMCs supplied cDNA or gDNA.

As originally analysed: Amplification from reference gene primers served as the basis for estimated nucleated cell counts. Here immunoSEQ multiplex PCR was the method, and the copy in TCRdb shows in-frame clones only, minus some. For V, J and clone size, that table is used; D and trimming come from the DNA. Here the sample spans some 170,000 clones, around 76% being singletons. V was shortened by 4 bases and J by 1 base, with 19 bases between the two germline ends. The CDR3 has 17 amino acids. Germline V gene lookup returns CDR1 SGHTA and CDR2 FQGNSA. Material for sequencing was peripheral blood. The receptor was derived from a woman between 45 and 60 years old with active or convalescent COVID-19. This chain joins TRBV7-2 and TRBJ1-1; D is uncertain. CDR3 amino acids: CASSSGMFRRWNTEAFF. Here the CDR3 DNA reads TGTGCCAGCAGCTCCGGAATGTTTAGGAGGTGGAACACTGAAGCTTTCTTT.